This T cell receptor beta chain was identified during a study of blood T cell repertoires in COVID-19. Some clones are missing from TCRdb's copy, which holds only in-frame ones; the method was immunoSEQ multiplex PCR. The repertoire consists of more than 350,000 clones, with about 90% occurring once and the leading ten covering over 9.5%. V was clipped by 1 base and J by 0 bases, with 13 bases between them. This CDR3 comprises 17 residues. The V gene's germline CDR1 is SEHNR and CDR2 FQNEAQ (reference sequence). The sequence derives from a woman in her twenties or thirties with COVID-19, enrolled during active disease. The material sequenced was peripheral blood. The genes are TRBV7-9 and TRBJ1-5, with D possibly being TRBD1 (6 bases). The CDR3 bases are TGTGCCAGCAGCTTAGGCAGGGGCCTTTATAGCAATCAGCCCCAGCATTTT. It translates to CASSLGRGLYSNQPQHF.